This T cell receptor (beta chain) was recorded in a study of beta chain features in type 1 diabetes. General observations from the study: Compared to healthy donors, patients appeared to have naive, central memory and Treg TCRB repertoires that were more alike. VDJ junctions in type 1 diabetes patients carried more deletions and fewer insertions. Among all four CD4+ subsets, Type 1 diabetes patients had TCRB CDR3s that were moderately but significantly shorter.

V shed 0 bases, J shed 2 bases, and the junction held 10 bases outside the gene matches. The CDR3 covers 17 residues. Germline V gene lookup returns CDR1 MGHRA and CDR2 YSYEKL. About this clone itself: Antigen: not known.

Of the isolated RNA, all was reverse transcribed, and so the sequenced material was expressed TCRB transcripts. Profiled with immunoSEQ multiplex PCR; TCRdb holds only in-frame clones, not every one. The repertoire holds 640,000 or so clones, with around 15% as singletons. What was sequenced was naive CD4+ T cells from blood. The TCR sequence derives from a man aged 18 to 29 with type 1 diabetes. The chain employs TRBV4-1 and TRBJ2-7; 7 positions match TRBD1. In nucleotides, the CDR3 is TGCGCCAGCAGCCAAGATCGCGTTAGGGGGCTAACCTACGAGCAGTACTTC. Translation: CASSQDRVRGLTYEQYF.